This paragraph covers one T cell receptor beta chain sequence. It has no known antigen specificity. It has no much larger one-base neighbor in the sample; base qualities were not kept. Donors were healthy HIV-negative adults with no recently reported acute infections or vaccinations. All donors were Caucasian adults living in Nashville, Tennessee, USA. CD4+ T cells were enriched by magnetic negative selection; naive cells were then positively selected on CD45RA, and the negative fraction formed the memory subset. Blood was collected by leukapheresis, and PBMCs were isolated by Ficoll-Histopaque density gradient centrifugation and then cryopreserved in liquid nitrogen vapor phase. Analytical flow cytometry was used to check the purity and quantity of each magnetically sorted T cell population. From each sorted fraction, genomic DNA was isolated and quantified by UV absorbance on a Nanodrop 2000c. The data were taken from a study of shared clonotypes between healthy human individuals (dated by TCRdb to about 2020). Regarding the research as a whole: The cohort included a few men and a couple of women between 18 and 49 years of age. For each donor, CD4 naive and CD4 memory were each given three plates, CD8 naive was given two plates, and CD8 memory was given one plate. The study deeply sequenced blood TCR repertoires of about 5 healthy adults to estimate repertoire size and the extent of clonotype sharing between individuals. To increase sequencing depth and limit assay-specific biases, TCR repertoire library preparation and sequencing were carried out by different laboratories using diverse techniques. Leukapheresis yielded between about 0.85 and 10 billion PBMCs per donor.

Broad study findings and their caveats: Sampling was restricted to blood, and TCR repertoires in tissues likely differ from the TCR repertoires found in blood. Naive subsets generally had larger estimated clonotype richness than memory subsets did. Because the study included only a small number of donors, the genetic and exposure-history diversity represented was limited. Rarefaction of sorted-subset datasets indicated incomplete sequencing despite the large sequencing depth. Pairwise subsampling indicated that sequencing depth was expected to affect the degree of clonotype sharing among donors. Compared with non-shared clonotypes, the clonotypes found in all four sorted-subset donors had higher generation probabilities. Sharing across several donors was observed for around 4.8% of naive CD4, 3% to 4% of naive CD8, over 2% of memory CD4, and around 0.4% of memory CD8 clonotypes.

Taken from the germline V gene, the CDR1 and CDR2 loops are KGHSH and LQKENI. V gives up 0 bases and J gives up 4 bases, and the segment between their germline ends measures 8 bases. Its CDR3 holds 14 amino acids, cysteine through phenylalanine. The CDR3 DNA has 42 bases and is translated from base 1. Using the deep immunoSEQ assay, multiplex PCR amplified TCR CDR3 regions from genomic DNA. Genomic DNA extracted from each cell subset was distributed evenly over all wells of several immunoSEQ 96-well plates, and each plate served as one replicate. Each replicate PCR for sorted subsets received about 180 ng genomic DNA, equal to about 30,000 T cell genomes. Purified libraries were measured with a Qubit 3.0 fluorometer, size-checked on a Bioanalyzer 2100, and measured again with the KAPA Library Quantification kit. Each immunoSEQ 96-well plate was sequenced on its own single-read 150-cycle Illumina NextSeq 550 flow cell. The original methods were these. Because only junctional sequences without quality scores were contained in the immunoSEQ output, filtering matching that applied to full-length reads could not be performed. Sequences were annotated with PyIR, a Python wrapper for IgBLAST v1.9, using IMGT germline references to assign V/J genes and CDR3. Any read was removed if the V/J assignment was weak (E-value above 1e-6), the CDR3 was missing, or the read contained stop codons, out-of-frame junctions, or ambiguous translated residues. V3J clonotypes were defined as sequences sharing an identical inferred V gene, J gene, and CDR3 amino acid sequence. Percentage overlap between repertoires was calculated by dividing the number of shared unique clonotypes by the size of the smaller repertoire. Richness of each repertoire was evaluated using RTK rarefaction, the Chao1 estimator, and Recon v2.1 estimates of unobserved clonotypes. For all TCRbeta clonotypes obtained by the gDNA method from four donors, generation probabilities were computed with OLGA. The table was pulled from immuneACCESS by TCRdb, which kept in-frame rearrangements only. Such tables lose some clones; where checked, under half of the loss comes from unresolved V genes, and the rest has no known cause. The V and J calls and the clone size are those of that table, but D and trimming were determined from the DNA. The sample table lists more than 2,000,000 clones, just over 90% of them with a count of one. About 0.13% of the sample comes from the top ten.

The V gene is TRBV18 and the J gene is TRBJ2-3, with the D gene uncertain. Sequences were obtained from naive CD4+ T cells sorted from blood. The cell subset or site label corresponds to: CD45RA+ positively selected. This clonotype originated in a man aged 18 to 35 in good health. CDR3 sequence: CASSPPSLPDTQYF. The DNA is TGTGCCAGCTCACCACCTAGCCTGCCAGATACGCAGTATTTT.